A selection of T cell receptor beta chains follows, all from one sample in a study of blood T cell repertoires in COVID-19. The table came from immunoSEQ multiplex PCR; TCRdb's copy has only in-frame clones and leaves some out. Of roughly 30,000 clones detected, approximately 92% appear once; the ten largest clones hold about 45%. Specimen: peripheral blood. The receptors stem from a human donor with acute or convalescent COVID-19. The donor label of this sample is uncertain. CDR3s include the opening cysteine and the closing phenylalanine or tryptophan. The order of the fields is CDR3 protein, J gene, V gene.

CASSPGTGSGETQYF | TRBJ2-5 | TRBV18
CASSAGGPIDTQYF | TRBJ2-3 | TRBV24-1
CASSYSAEQSSYEQYF | TRBJ2-7 | TRBV6-5
CASSFSGQGRNTEAFF | TRBJ1-1 | TRBV5-6
CASSPGLAARDTQYF | TRBJ2-3 | TRBV11-2
CASSRDINNEQYF | TRBJ2-7 | TRBV3-1/TRBV3-2
CASSLRDSSYEQYF | TRBJ2-7 | TRBV7-8
CASSSQRTSSELFF | TRBJ2-2 | TRBV7-2
CASSQEDFHSLADTQYF | TRBJ2-3 | TRBV4-2
CASSEQGTDTQYF | TRBJ2-3 | TRBV6-4
CASSLSGTNQPQHF | TRBJ1-5 | TRBV7-2
CASSLRANNSPLHF | TRBJ1-6 | TRBV10-2
CASSLPIAGQPYSTDTQYF | TRBJ2-3 | TRBV7-8
CASRAPRQGTNTGELFF | TRBJ2-2 | TRBV2
CSATGWGSYEQYF | TRBJ2-7 | TRBV29-1
CASSLTSGGARSKNIQYF | TRBJ2-4 | TRBV18
CASSPRQSRNEQFF | TRBJ2-1 | TRBV18
CASSSGLAYNEQFF | TRBJ2-1 | TRBV7-2
CASNRGGQNTEAFF | TRBJ1-1 | TRBV3-1/TRBV3-2
CATSENRVKGYTF | TRBJ1-2 | TRBV24-1
CASSLRGQGTEAFF | TRBJ1-1 | TRBV5-4
CASSPPAGGPNEQFF | TRBJ2-1 | TRBV18
CASSDPRLAGLGGETQYF | TRBJ2-5 | TRBV2
CASSRGGAGTGSPEAFF | TRBJ1-1 | TRBV4-1
CASSRGQGKNTEAFF | TRBJ1-1 | TRBV6-5
CASSPWDRNEKLFF | TRBJ1-4 | TRBV3-1/TRBV3-2
CASNPDRKDGYTF | TRBJ1-2 | TRBV6-6
CASSVGPSDSYEQYF | TRBJ2-7 | TRBV9
CASSYRGANYGYTF | TRBJ1-2 | TRBV21-1
CSASENYQPQHF | TRBJ1-5 | TRBV20-1
CASSKVDSPEQFF | TRBJ2-1 | TRBV21-1
CASSPGQAYTGELFF | TRBJ2-2 | TRBV28
CATSGGRVAGGRVNTGELFF | TRBJ2-2 | TRBV24-1
CASSQDGGSLQETQYF | TRBJ2-5 | TRBV14
CASSYWGGRGTQYF | TRBJ2-5 | TRBV6-5
CASSPAPSKAGGGNIQYF | TRBJ2-4 | TRBV28
CASSRSQGHNQPQHF | TRBJ1-5 | TRBV6-5
CASRSGGNRNTIYF | TRBJ1-3 | TRBV6-6
CASSPSGLAGGHGDNEQFF | TRBJ2-1 | TRBV7-9
CASSPTGTATDTQYF | TRBJ2-3 | TRBV30
CASSQGRGSNQPQHF | TRBJ1-5 | TRBV3-1/TRBV3-2
CASSIVGGGRRPQHF | TRBJ1-5 | TRBV19